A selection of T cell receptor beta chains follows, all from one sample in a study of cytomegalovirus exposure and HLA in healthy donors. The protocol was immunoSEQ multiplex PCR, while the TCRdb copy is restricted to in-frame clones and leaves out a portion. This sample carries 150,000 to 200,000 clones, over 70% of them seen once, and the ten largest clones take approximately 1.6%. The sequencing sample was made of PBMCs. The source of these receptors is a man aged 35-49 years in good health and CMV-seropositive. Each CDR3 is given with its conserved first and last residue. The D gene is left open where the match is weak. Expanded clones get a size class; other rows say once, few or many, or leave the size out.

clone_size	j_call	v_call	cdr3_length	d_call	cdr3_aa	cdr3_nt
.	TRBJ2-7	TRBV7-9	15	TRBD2	CASSLVAGGDYEQYF	TGTGCCAGCAGCTTAGTAGCGGGAGGCGACTACGAGCAGTACTTC
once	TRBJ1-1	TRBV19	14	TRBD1	CASRTGTENTEAFF	TGTGCCAGTAGAACCGGGACAGAGAACACTGAAGCTTTCTTT
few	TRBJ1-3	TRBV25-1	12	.	CASSGYRDTIYF	TGTGCCAGCAGTGGGTACAGGGACACCATATATTTT
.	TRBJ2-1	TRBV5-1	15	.	CASSLGPQGYNEQFF	TGCGCCAGCAGCTTAGGACCCCAGGGTTACAATGAGCAGTTCTTC
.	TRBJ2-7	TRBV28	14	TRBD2	CASSPSGAPYEQYF	TGTGCCAGCAGTCCTAGCGGGGCCCCCTACGAGCAGTACTTC
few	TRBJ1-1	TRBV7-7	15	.	CASSFVQRINTEAFF	TGTGCCAGCAGCTTCGTACAGAGAATTAACACTGAAGCTTTCTTT
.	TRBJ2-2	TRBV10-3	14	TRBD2	CASRLAGLTGELFF	TGTGCCTCGCGACTAGCGGGACTCACCGGGGAGCTGTTTTTT
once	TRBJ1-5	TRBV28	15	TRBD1	CASSPTGTGNQPQHF	TGTGCCAGCAGTCCTACCGGGACAGGTAATCAGCCCCAGCATTTT
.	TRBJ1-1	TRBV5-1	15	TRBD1	CASSLPGQVGTEAFF	TGCGCCAGCAGCTTGCCCGGACAGGTTGGCACTGAAGCTTTCTTT
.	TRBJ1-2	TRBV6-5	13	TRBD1	CASSYPGQSGYTF	TGTGCCAGCAGTTATCCGGGACAGAGTGGCTACACCTTC
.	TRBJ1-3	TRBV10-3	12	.	CASAGSGNTIYF	TGTGCCAGTGCAGGCTCTGGAAACACCATATATTTT
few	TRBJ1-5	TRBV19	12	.	CASRQGNQPQHF	TGTGCCAGCAGACAGGGCAATCAGCCCCAGCATTTT
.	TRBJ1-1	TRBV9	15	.	CASSVVGGLNTEAFF	TGTGCCAGCAGCGTAGTGGGAGGGTTGAACACTGAAGCTTTCTTT
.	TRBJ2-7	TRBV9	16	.	CASSVGLAGSSYEQYF	TGTGCCAGCAGCGTAGGTCTGGCTGGGAGCTCCTACGAGCAGTACTTC
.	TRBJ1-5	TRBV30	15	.	CAWSPFGLSNQPQHF	TGTGCCTGGAGTCCGTTTGGGCTTAGCAATCAGCCCCAGCATTTT
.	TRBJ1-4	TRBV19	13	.	CATRLLTAQKLFF	TGTGCCACCAGGCTCCTGACAGCTCAAAAACTGTTTTTT
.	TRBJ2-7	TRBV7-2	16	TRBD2	CASSLKTSFLDYEQYF	TGTGCCAGCAGCTTGAAGACTAGCTTTTTAGACTACGAGCAGTACTTC
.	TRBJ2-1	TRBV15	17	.	CATSSTHQGSWYNEQFF	TGTGCCACCAGCTCCACGCATCAGGGGTCTTGGTACAATGAGCAGTTCTTC
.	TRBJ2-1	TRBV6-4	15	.	CASSDGGLSYNEQFF	TGTGCCAGCAGTGACGGGGGACTCTCCTACAATGAGCAGTTCTTC
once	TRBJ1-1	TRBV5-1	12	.	CASRRDDTEAFF	TGCGCCAGCAGACGAGATGACACTGAAGCTTTCTTT
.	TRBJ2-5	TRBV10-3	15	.	CAISEGGDRQETQYF	TGTGCCATCAGTGAGGGAGGGGACAGACAAGAGACCCAGTACTTC
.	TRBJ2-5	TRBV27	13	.	CASSFGGSETQYF	TGTGCCAGCAGTTTCGGGGGTTCGGAGACCCAGTACTTC
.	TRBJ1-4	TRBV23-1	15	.	CASVRYRAANEKLFF	TGCGCCAGCGTGCGGTACAGGGCTGCTAATGAAAAACTGTTTTTT
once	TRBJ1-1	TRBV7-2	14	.	CASSRWSGHTEAFF	TGTGCCAGCAGTCGGTGGTCTGGGCACACTGAAGCTTTCTTT
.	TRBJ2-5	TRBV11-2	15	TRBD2	CASSARLAGAETQYF	TGTGCCAGCAGCGCGAGACTAGCGGGGGCCGAGACCCAGTACTTC
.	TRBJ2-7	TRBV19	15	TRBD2	CASSTGLAVYYEQYF	TGTGCCAGTAGTACCGGACTAGCGGTCTACTACGAGCAGTACTTC
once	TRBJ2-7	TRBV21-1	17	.	CASSNVPSRALTSEQYF	TGTGCCAGCAGCAATGTCCCGTCCAGGGCTCTTACCTCAGAGCAGTACTTC
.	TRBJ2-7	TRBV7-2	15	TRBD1	CASSSTRGTGGEQYF	TGTGCCAGCAGCTCAACTCGTGGGACAGGGGGCGAGCAGTACTTC
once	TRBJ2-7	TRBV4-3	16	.	CASSQQYGENSYEQYF	TGCGCCAGCAGCCAACAGTACGGGGAAAACTCCTACGAGCAGTACTTC
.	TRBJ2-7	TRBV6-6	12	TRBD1	CASRRQGDEQYF	TGTGCCAGCAGACGTCAGGGGGACGAGCAGTACTTC
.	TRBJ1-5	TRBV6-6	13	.	CASSTAVGQPQHF	TGTGCCAGCAGTACTGCGGTGGGTCAGCCCCAGCATTTT
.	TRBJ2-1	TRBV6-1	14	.	CASSELWRYNEQFF	TGTGCCAGCAGTGAACTTTGGCGGTACAATGAGCAGTTCTTC
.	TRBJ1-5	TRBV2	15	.	CASSAGGGSNQPQHF	TGTGCCAGCAGTGCGGGGGGCGGGAGCAATCAGCCCCAGCATTTT
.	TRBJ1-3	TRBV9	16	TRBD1	CASSPMGQGAVNTIYF	TGTGCCAGCAGCCCCATGGGACAGGGGGCTGTAAACACCATATATTTT
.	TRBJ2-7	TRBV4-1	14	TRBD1	CASSLKTGDDEQYF	TGCGCCAGCAGCCTTAAGACAGGGGACGACGAGCAGTACTTC
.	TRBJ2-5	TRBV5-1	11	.	CASSREETQYF	TGCGCCAGCAGCCGAGAAGAGACCCAGTACTTC
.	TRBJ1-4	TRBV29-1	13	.	CSVEIQASEKLFF	TGCAGCGTTGAAATCCAGGCATCTGAAAAACTGTTTTTT
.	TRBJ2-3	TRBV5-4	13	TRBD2	CASASGRFDTQYF	TGTGCCAGCGCCAGCGGGAGGTTTGATACGCAGTATTTT
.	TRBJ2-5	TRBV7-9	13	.	CASSLQGIETQYF	TGTGCCAGCAGTCTACAGGGTATTGAGACCCAGTACTTC
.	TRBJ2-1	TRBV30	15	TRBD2	CAWRLAGESYNEQFF	TGTGCCTGGAGGTTAGCGGGAGAATCCTACAATGAGCAGTTCTTC
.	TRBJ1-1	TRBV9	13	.	CASSVDEGTEAFF	TGTGCCAGCAGCGTAGACGAGGGCACTGAAGCTTTCTTT
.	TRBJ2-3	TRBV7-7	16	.	CASSLNSSRKADTQYF	TGTGCCAGCAGCTTAAATAGTAGCCGGAAGGCAGATACGCAGTATTTT
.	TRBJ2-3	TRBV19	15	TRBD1	CASSRRDRGGDTQYF	TGTGCCAGTAGTCGCCGGGACAGGGGGGGAGATACGCAGTATTTT
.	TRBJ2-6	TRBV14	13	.	CASRDSGANVLTF	TGTGCCAGTCGGGACTCTGGGGCCAACGTCCTGACTTTC
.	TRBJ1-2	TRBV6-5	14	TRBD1	CASRTHRGVDGYTF	TGTGCCAGCAGAACACACAGGGGAGTCGATGGCTACACCTTC
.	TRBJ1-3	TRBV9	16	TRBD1	CASSGRDSRTGNTIYF	TGTGCCAGCAGCGGACGGGACAGTCGAACTGGAAACACCATATATTTT
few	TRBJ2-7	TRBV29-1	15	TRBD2	CSVEDLQGGRIEQYF	TGCAGCGTTGAAGATCTTCAAGGCGGGAGAATCGAGCAGTACTTC
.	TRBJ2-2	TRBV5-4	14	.	CASSLAGGLEELFF	TGTGCCAGCAGCTTGGCGGGGGGCCTGGAGGAGCTGTTTTTT
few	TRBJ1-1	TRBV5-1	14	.	CASSFRGGNTEAFF	TGCGCCAGCAGCTTCAGGGGCGGGAACACTGAAGCTTTCTTT
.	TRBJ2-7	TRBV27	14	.	CASTPSAGHYEQYF	TGTGCCAGCACCCCCTCCGCAGGGCACTACGAGCAGTACTTC
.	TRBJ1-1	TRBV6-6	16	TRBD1	CASSQRQGLKNTEAFF	TGTGCCAGCAGTCAGAGACAGGGATTAAAGAACACTGAAGCTTTCTTT